This section outlines one TCR beta chain sequence together with its context. Only one count was recorded for this clone. The specificity of this receptor is unknown. Within one base of it there is no much larger clone, and no base qualities were kept. The sample is drawn from a study of blood T cell repertoires in COVID-19 (dated by TCRdb to 2020 to 2022). Regarding the study in general: Samples covering the acute and convalescent phases of COVID-19 were provided by collaborators in the United States, Italy and Spain. The material from the prospective study consisted of cDNA or gDNA derived from T cells, B-cell-depleted T cells, or PBMCs. Subjects who had been exposed to COVID-19, were actively infected with it, or had recovered from it provided the deeply sampled blood TCRbeta repertoires that made up the dataset. The repertoires were released in a freely available public database intended as a resource for research on the immune response to SARS-CoV-2. The samples were drawn from the first 160 participants of the ongoing ImmuneRACE study and from some 1,300 subjects provided by 6 global collaborators. The sample metadata nearly always contained a de-identified subject ID, COVID-19 status, age in years and sex. Where HLA class I and class II types were available, the types were taken from metadata supplied by the sample provider, not from assay-based typing. Results and caveats for the whole study, not just this receptor: The amount of clinical and demographic metadata varied by source and participant and was provided uncurated.

The immunoSEQ Assay, a bias-controlled multiplex PCR, was used to amplify TCRbeta CDR3 regions from genomic DNA. Processing in the source paper ran as follows. Nucleated cell counts per sample were estimated from amplification of reference gene primers within the assay. To quantify the absolute abundance of each unique TCRbeta CDR3 rearrangement, sequence reads were collapsed and filtered. For each sample, productive Simpson clonality was calculated by taking the square root of Simpson's diversity index across productive rearrangements. As stored in TCRdb, this immuneACCESS dataset retains in-frame rearrangements with V and J assigned. A fraction of the clones does not appear; measured against another copy, unresolved V genes explain less than half of the discrepancy, and the remainder lacks a known reason. From that table come the V and J calls and clone size; the DNA was used to work out D and trimming. Across this sample there are 270,000 or so clones, with approximately 90% seen only once. 2.8% of the sample is taken by the ten largest.

In the prospective study, participants were 18 to 89 years old, resided in about two dozen geographic areas of the United States, and were enrolled through a virtual design. Cohort assignment in the prospective study relied on participant-reported clinical history from a screening survey and a study questionnaire. A participant counted as exposed if, within 2 weeks of entering the study, that participant had been in contact with someone who had a PCR-confirmed or clinician-diagnosed COVID-19 case. Mobile phlebotomists in the prospective study collected whole blood, serum and a nasopharyngeal or oropharyngeal swab from every participant. Prospective study participants could optionally give additional blood draws and questionnaires over an approximately two-month period. Before DNA extraction, prospective study blood samples were shipped either frozen or at room temperature. V is pared back by 5 bases and J by 0 bases, with 14 bases lying between the germline termini. From its cysteine to its phenylalanine, the CDR3 spans 16 amino acids. Only the CDR3 part of the read is kept: 48 bases, read in frame from the first base. Per the germline V gene, SGHAT is the CDR1 and FQNNGV is the CDR2.

The chain uses TRBV11-2 and TRBJ1-3, with TRBD1 as a weak D call on 5 bases. Sequencing was carried out using PBMCs or T cells enriched from blood (not recorded which). This TCR was recovered from a man aged 40-55 years who had been exposed to COVID-19. The DNA sequence follows: TGTGCCAGCAGCCCTCCCGCCAGGGTCTCTGGAAACACCATATATTTT. Its protein product is CASSPPARVSGNTIYF.